This T cell receptor (beta chain) was sequenced in a study of blood T cell repertoires in COVID-19. In the study overall: Whether acute or convalescent, the COVID-19 samples came from the United States, Italy and Spain. Sample material is recorded as cDNA or gDNA derived from T cells, B-cell-depleted T cells, or PBMCs.

CDR3 size: 14 residues. J gave up 4 bases and V 6 bases, and 4 bases lay outside the gene matches. Germline CDR1 is MGHRA and CDR2 is YSYEKL. In the original processing: Amplification from reference gene primers served as the basis for estimated nucleated cell counts. TCRdb keeps only in-frame clones here, not all; method: immunoSEQ multiplex PCR. For V, J and clone size, that table is used; D and trimming come from the DNA. The sample includes 17,000 or so clones, 75% to 90% of them seen just once. The TCR sequence derives from a human donor in a cohort sampled during active COVID-19. The V and J genes are TRBV4-1 and TRBJ2-1; 9 bases map to TRBD2. The sample taken for sequencing was peripheral blood. The CDR3 bases are TGCGCCAGCAGAGAGACTAGCGGTTACAATGAGCAGTTCTTC. Amino acid sequence: CASRETSGYNEQFF.